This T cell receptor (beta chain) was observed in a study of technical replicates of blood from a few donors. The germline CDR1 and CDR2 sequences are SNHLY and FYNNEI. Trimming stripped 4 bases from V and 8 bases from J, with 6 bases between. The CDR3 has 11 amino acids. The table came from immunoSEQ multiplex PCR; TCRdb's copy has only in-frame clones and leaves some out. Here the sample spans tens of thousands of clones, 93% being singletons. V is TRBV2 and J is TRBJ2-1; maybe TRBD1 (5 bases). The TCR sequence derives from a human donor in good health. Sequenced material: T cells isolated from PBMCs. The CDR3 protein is CASSVGHEQFF. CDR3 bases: TGTGCCAGCAGTGTGGGGCATGAGCAGTTCTTC. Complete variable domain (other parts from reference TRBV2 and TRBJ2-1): EPEVTQTPSHQVTQMGQEVILRCVPISNHLYFYWYRQILGQKVEFLVSFYNNEISEKSEIFDDQFSVERPDGSNFTLKIRSTKLEDSAMYFCASSVGHEQFFGPGTRLTVL.